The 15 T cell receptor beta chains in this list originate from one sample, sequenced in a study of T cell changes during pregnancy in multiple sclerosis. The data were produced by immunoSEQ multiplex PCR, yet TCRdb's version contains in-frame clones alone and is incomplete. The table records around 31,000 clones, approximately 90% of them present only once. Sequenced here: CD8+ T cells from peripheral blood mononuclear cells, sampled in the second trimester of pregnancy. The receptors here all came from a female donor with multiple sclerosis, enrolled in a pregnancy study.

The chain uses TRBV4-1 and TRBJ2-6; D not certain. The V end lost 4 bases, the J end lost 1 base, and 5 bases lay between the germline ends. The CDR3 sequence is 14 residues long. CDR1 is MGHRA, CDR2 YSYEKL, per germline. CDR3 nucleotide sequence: TGCGCCAGCAGCCCGACATCTGGGGCCAACGTCCTGACTTTC. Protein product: CASSPTSGANVLTF.

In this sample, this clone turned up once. CDR3 DNA: TGTGCCAGTAGTCCGATTGGGGGGGGACATCAGCCCCAGCATTTT. Protein sequence: CASSPIGGGHQPQHF. The J gene is TRBJ1-5, the V gene TRBV19; TRBD1 might be the D (5 bases). Trimming cost V 5 bases and J 5 bases, with 16 bases left between them. The CDR3 is 15 amino acids. Germline CDR1 is LNHDA and CDR2 is SQIVND (reference sequence).

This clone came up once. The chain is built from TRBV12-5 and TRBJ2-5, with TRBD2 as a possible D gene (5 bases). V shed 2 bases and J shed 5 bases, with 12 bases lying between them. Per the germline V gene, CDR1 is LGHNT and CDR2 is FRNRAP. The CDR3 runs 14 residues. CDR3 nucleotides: TGTGCTAGTGGTTTGCCCCGGAGAGGGGAGACCCAGTACTTC. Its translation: CASGLPRRGETQYF.

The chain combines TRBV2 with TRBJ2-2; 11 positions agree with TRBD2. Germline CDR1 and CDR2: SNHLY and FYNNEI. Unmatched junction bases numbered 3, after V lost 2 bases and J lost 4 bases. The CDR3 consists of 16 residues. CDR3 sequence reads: CASSERLAGTTGELFF. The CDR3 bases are TGTGCCAGCAGTGAAAGACTAGCGGGAACCACCGGGGAGCTGTTTTTT.

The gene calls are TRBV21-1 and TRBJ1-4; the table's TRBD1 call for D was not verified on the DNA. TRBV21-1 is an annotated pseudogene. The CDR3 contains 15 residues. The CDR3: CASVRGDRANEKLFF. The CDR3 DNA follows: TGTGCCAGCGTGAGGGGGGACAGGGCTAATGAAAAACTGTTTTTT.

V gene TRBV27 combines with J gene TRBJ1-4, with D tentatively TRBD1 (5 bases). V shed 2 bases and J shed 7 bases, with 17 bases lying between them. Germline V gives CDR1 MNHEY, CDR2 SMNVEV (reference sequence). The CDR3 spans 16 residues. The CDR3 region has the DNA TGTGCCAGCAGTTTAATGGTTCCAAGGGGTAGTGAAAAACTGTTTTTT. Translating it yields CASSLMVPRGSEKLFF.

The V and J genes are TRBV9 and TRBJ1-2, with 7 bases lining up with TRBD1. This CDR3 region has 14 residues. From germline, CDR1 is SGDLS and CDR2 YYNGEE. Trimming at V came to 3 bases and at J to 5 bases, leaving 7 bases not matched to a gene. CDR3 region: CASSDRDSLYGYTF. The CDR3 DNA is TGTGCCAGCAGCGACAGGGACAGTTTATATGGCTACACCTTC.

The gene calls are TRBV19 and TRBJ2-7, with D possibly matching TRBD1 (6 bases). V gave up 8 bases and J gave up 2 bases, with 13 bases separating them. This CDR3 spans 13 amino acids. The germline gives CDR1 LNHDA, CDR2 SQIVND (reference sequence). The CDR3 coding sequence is TGTGCCAGTTCGACAGGCCTGGCCTACGAGCAGTACTTC. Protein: CASSTGLAYEQYF. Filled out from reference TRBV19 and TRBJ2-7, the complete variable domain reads DGGITQSPKYLFRKEGQNVTLSCEQNLNHDAMYWYRQDPGQGLRLIYYSQIVNDFQKGDIAEGYSVSREKKESFPLTVTSAQKNPTAFYLCASSTGLAYEQYFGPGTRLTVT.

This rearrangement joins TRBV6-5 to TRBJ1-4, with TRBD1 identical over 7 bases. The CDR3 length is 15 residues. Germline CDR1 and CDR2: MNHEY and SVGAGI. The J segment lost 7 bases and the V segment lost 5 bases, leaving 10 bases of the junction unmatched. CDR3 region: CASSPTGQPREKLFF. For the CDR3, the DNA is TGTGCCAGCAGTCCCACGGGACAGCCTCGTGAAAAACTGTTTTTT.

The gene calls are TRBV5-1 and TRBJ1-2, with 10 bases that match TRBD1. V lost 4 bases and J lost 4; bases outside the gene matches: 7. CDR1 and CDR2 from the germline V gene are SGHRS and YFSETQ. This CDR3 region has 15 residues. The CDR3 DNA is TGCGCCAGCAGCACCGGACAGGGGGGAGGCTATGGCTACACCTTC. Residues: CASSTGQGGGYGYTF.

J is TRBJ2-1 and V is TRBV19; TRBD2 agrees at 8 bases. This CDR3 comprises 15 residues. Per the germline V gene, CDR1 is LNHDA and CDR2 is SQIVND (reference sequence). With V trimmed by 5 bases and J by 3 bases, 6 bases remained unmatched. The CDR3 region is CASSDERESYNEQFF. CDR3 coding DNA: TGTGCCAGTAGTGACGAGCGGGAGAGCTACAATGAGCAGTTCTTC.

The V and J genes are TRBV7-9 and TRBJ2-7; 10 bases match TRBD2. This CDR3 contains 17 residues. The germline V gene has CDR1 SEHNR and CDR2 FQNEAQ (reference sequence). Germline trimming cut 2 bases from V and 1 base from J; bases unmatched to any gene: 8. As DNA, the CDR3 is TGTGCCAGCAGCTTAAATCCCCTTAGCGGGAGGTCCTACGAGCAGTACTTC. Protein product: CASSLNPLSGRSYEQYF.

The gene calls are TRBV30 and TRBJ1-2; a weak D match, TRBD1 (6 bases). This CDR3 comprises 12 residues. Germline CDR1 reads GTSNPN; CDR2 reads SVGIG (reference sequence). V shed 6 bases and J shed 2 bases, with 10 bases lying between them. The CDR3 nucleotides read TGTGCCTGCTTGGGGGCCAACTATGGCTACACCTTC. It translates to CACLGANYGYTF.

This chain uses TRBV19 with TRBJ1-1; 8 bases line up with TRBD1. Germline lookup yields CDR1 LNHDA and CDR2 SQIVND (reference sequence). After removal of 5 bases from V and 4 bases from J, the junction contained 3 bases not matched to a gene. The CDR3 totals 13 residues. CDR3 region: CASSVQGGTEAFF. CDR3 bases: TGTGCCAGTAGTGTACAGGGGGGCACTGAAGCTTTCTTT.

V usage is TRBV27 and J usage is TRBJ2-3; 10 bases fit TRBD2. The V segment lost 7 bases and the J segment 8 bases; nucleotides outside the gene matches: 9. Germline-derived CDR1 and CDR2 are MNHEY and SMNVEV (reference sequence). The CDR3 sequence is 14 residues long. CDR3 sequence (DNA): TGTGCCAGCATAGGCCTAGCGGGAGTGGTTACGCAGTATTTT. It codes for CASIGLAGVVTQYF.